The next 24 T cell receptor beta chains were all read from a single sample in a study of T cells after yellow fever vaccination. TCRdb called the 5' RACE reads again in MiXCR, with one record for every CDR3 protein. The table includes some 300,000 distinct CDR3 sequences, less than 4.5% detected once. The specimen was PBMCs, collected on the day of the yellow fever booster vaccination. The receptors come from a man aged 18 to 29 who received the YFV17D yellow fever vaccine.

This clonotype came up many times. The chain couples TRBV10-2 to TRBJ1-1; a possible D gene is TRBD1 (5 bases). The CDR3 has 12 amino acids. Germline-derived CDR1 and CDR2 are WSHSY and SAAADI. V was clipped by 8 bases and J by 6 bases, with 13 bases between them. CDR3 protein: CASLEGSAEAFF. CDR3 DNA sequence: TGCGCCAGCCTCGAGGGGTCGGCTGAAGCTTTCTTT.

This clonotype was counted ten times or more. This chain joins TRBV12-3 or TRBV12-4 and TRBJ2-7; TRBD2 matches 10 bases. The CDR3 sequence is 16 residues long. After removal of 5 bases from V and 2 bases from J, the junction contained 9 bases not matched to a gene. The CDR3 coding sequence is TGTGCCAGCAGTCCCTCTAGCGGGGGCAATCCCTACGAGCAGTACTTC. Encoded protein: CASSPSSGGNPYEQYF.

This clonotype was counted ten times or more. The rearrangement uses TRBV12-3 or TRBV12-4 and TRBJ1-5; the match to TRBD1 covers 7 bases. The V and J ends lost 6 bases and 6 bases, in that order; junction bases with no gene match: 11. The CDR3 contains 15 residues. CDR3 coding DNA: TGTGCCAGCAGCGAGACAGGGAAGGCTTTTCAGCCCCAGCATTTT. Translating it yields CASSETGKAFQPQHF.

This clonotype turned up a few times. The rearrangement joins TRBV5-1 to TRBJ2-3; D possibly corresponds to TRBD2 (6 bases). Trimming pared 1 base from V and 4 bases from J, leaving 16 bases between. This CDR3 has 16 residues. Per the germline V gene, CDR1 is SGHRS and CDR2 is YFSETQ. The CDR3 region has the DNA TGCGCCAGCAGCTTGATTTGGGGGGATACGGCAGATACGCAGTATTTT. Translation: CASSLIWGDTADTQYF.

The sample holds many counts of this clonotype. Relative to the germline gene, one junction end is altered; a read error may explain this. V gene TRBV7-7 combines with J gene TRBJ2-5; D gene ambiguous. CDR1 is SSHAT and CDR2 is FNYEAQ in the germline V gene (reference sequence). The length of the CDR3 is 13 residues. CDR3 protein: CASSFTPVETQYF. CDR3 sequence (DNA): TGTGCTAGCAGCTTTACTCCGGTAGAGACCCAGTACTTC. Complete variable domain (other parts from reference TRBV7-7 and TRBJ2-5): GAGVSQSPRYKVTKRGQDVTLRCDPISSHATLYWYQQALGQGPEFLTYFNYEAQPDKSGLPSDRFSAERPEGSISTLTIQRTEQRDSAMYRCASSFTPVETQYFGPGTRLLVL.

On this clonotype itself: A clone one base away is much larger, so this may be a read error. In DNA form, the CDR3 reads TGTGCCAGCTCACGGGTGGGTACGACCACCGGGGGGCTGTTTTTT. Its protein is CASSRVGTTTGGLFF. This rearrangement joins TRBV18 to TRBJ2-2, with D maybe TRBD2 (6 bases). CDR1 and CDR2 from the germline V gene are KGHSH and LQKENI. CDR3 length: 15 amino acids. Drawing the rest from reference TRBV18 and TRBJ2-2, the complete variable domain is NAGVMQNPRHLVRRRGQEARLRCSPMKGHSHVYWYRQLPEEGLKFMVYLQKENIIDESGMPKERFSAEFPKEGPSILRIQQVVRGDSAAYFCASSRVGTTTGGLFFGEGSRLTVL.

The genes are TRBV4-1 and TRBJ2-4; D perhaps matches TRBD2 (6 bases). Trimming cost V 0 bases and J 0 bases, with 18 bases left between them. This CDR3 has 19 residues. CDR1 and CDR2 (germline): MGHRA, YSYEKL. The CDR3 loop reads CASSQEAGLGRLAKNIQYF. The CDR3, as DNA: TGCGCCAGCAGCCAAGAGGCGGGGCTCGGTAGGTTAGCCAAAAACATTCAGTACTTC.

Many counts were recorded for this clonotype. This sequence joins TRBV5-1 and TRBJ2-3, with D perhaps matching TRBD2 (5 bases). Germline assignment: CDR1 SGHRS and CDR2 YFSETQ. Trimming shortened V by 1 base and J by 0 bases, and 12 bases separated the two germline ends. This CDR3 has 16 amino acids. CDR3 sequence (DNA): TGCGCCAGCAGCTTGAAGGTTTCGGGGAGCACAGATACGCAGTATTTT. Amino acids: CASSLKVSGSTDTQYF.

This clonotype was observed many times. The J gene is TRBJ2-5, the V gene TRBV2, with D perhaps matching TRBD1 (6 bases). From germline, CDR1 is SNHLY and CDR2 FYNNEI. V was trimmed by 8 bases and J by 5 bases, leaving 9 bases between them. The CDR3 has 11 residues. In DNA, the CDR3 is TGTGCCAGCCAGGGGCTGGAGACCCAGTACTTC. Translating gives CASQGLETQYF.

This clonotype appeared a few times. The V call is TRBV20-1, the J call TRBJ1-6, with TRBD1 matching 9 bases. This CDR3 region has 16 residues. Germline V gives CDR1 DFQATT, CDR2 SNEGSKA (reference sequence). Trimming cost V 6 bases and J 9 bases; bases outside gene matches: 15. This CDR3 reads CSATINPGQGFSPLHF. DNA of the CDR3: TGCAGTGCCACCATTAACCCGGGACAGGGCTTTTCACCCCTCCACTTT.

This chain joins TRBV11-2 and TRBJ2-1; 7 bases fit TRBD2. The CDR3 totals 14 residues. Germline CDR1 reads SGHAT; CDR2 reads FQNNGV. The V segment lost 4 bases and the J segment 6 bases; nucleotides outside the gene matches: 6. CDR3: CASSSLGEGNEQFF. The CDR3 nucleotides are TGTGCCAGCAGCTCGTTGGGGGAGGGCAATGAGCAGTTCTTC.

The table lists this clonotype with many counts. The genes are TRBV27 and TRBJ1-6; no clear D gene. CDR3 length: 13 amino acids. From germline, CDR1 is MNHEY and CDR2 SMNVEV (reference sequence). V was shortened by 3 bases and J by 9 bases, with 9 bases between the two germline ends. This chain's CDR3 is CASSFSVLSPLHF. CDR3 DNA sequence: TGTGCCAGCAGTTTCTCAGTCCTTTCACCCCTCCACTTT.

This clonotype has a handful of counts. V and J are TRBV12-3 or TRBV12-4 and TRBJ1-4; 8 bases fit TRBD1. Germline trimming cut 6 bases from V and 2 bases from J; bases unmatched to any gene: 8. The CDR3 length is 16 residues. The CDR3, as DNA: TGTGCCAGCAGCCGAGGACAGGGCGGGACTAATGAAAAACTGTTTTTT. As protein: CASSRGQGGTNEKLFF.

This clonotype was seen at least ten times. The rearrangement uses TRBV5-1 and TRBJ2-3; D might be TRBD1 (5 bases). The CDR3 contains 15 residues. V lost 0 bases to trimming and J lost 3 bases, with 11 bases between them. Germline V gene lookup returns CDR1 SGHRS and CDR2 YFSETQ. CDR3 sequence (DNA): TGCGCCAGCAGCTTGGCCCTAGGGGCTACAGATACGCAGTATTTT. Translated: CASSLALGATDTQYF.

This clonotype was seen many times. The chain joins TRBV12-3 or TRBV12-4 to TRBJ2-7; no firm D call. The CDR3 has 11 amino acids. Trimming took off 2 bases at V and 9 bases at J, with 8 bases between the two ends. CDR3 loop: CASSLRTVQYF. Written as DNA, the CDR3 is TGTGCCAGCAGTTTACGGACCGTGCAGTACTTC.

This clonotype was detected ten times or more. The rearrangement joins TRBV28 to TRBJ2-5; 7 bases line up with TRBD2. CDR3 length: 15 residues. The V segment lost 6 bases and the J segment 0 bases; nucleotides outside the gene matches: 7. CDR1 and CDR2 from the germline V gene are MDHEN and SYDVKM. CDR3 residues: CASSQGGPNQETQYF. Written as DNA, the CDR3 is TGTGCCAGCAGCCAGGGAGGGCCGAACCAAGAGACCCAGTACTTC.

Ten or more counts support this clonotype. The V and J genes are TRBV7-9 and TRBJ1-1; possibly TRBD1 for D (6 bases). The CDR3 loop spans 15 amino acids. Trimming took 5 bases from V and 0 from J, leaving 13 bases between them. CDR1 is SEHNR and CDR2 is FQNEAQ in the germline V gene (reference sequence). CDR3 in DNA: TGTGCCAGCAGCACCACGGGACACATGAACACTGAAGCTTTCTTT. It codes for CASSTTGHMNTEAFF.

This clonotype was found many times. The CDR3 sequence is CASSFWSDRGETQYF. In nucleotides, the CDR3 is TGTGCCAGCAGTTTCTGGTCCGACAGGGGAGAGACCCAGTACTTC. This chain links TRBV6-5 with TRBJ2-5; 8 bases are shared with TRBD1. Per germline, CDR1 MNHEY and CDR2 SVGAGI. The CDR3 has 15 residues. V lost 4 bases to trimming and J lost 4 bases; unmatched junction nucleotides: 8.

This clonotype appeared many times. The chain is built from TRBV6-2 or TRBV6-3 and TRBJ1-2; maybe TRBD1 (6 bases). Deletions cut 2 bases from V and 7 bases from J, with 20 bases between. The CDR3 consists of 16 residues. Germline CDR1 and CDR2: MNHEY and SVGEGT. The chain's CDR3 is CASSYTIQGTLLGYTF. The CDR3 coding sequence is TGTGCCAGCAGTTACACGATCCAGGGGACCCTCCTTGGCTACACCTTC.

In this sample, this clonotype turned up many times. This chain links TRBV27 with TRBJ2-7, with 7 bases fitting TRBD1. The germline V gene has CDR1 MNHEY and CDR2 SMNVEV (reference sequence). The length of the CDR3 is 14 residues. The V and J ends lost 5 bases and 2 bases, in that order; junction bases with no gene match: 6. The CDR3 reads CASSPGDRAYEQYF. The CDR3 region has the DNA TGTGCCAGCAGTCCCGGCGACAGGGCCTACGAGCAGTACTTC.

The sample holds many counts of this clonotype. V and J are TRBV7-9 and TRBJ2-1; no reliable D call. This CDR3 contains 15 residues. CDR1 is SEHNR and CDR2 is FQNEAQ in the germline V gene (reference sequence). Trimming removed 4 bases from V and 0 bases from J, with 10 bases in between. DNA of the CDR3: TGTGCCAGCAGCTCCAGGACGTCCTCCTACAATGAGCAGTTCTTC. Translated: CASSSRTSSYNEQFF.

Only a few counts were recorded for this clonotype. The chain recombines TRBV7-9 with TRBJ2-2; D is unclear. This CDR3 is built from 12 residues. CDR1 is SEHNR and CDR2 is FQNEAQ in the germline V gene (reference sequence). V lost 8 bases and J lost 6, with 10 bases in between. The CDR3 region has the DNA TGTGCCAGCGATTATCTAGCCGGGGAGCTGTTTTTT. It encodes CASDYLAGELFF.

The chain joins TRBV12-3 or TRBV12-4 to TRBJ2-3; 7 nucleotides agree with TRBD2. The junction had 7 bases not matched to a gene; V was cut back by 4 bases and J by 0 bases. The CDR3 is made up of 16 amino acids. For the CDR3, the DNA is TGTGCCAGCAGTTGGACTAGTTACGGTAGCACAGATACGCAGTATTTT. It translates to CASSWTSYGSTDTQYF.

This clonotype was detected many times. The chain recombines TRBV7-3 with TRBJ2-3, with 11 bases matching TRBD2. V trimming: 5 bases; J trimming: 5 bases; junction bases outside the gene matches: 9. Germline assignment: CDR1 SGHTA and CDR2 FQGTGA. The CDR3 extends over 16 amino acids. The CDR3 coding sequence is TGTGCCAGCAGCGAAAGCCCTAGCGGGGGGCTAGATACGCAGTATTTT. Protein: CASSESPSGGLDTQYF.